Following are 11 T cell receptor beta chains from one sample sequenced in a study of vaccination and CD4 T cells after COVID-19. Treatment: roughly 10-day PBMC culture with coronavirus spike peptide pools or control peptides (ViraFEST assay). Samples of CD4+ T cells were obtained from the unexposed donor before the COVID-19 pandemic (2011-2018). The antigens of these receptors remain unknown. At the Johns Hopkins FTIC core, DNA taken from cultured CD4+ T cells was sequenced by way of the Oncomine TCR Beta short-read assay. After culture, CD4+ T cells served as the source for genomic DNA extraction. From the PCR reads, TCRdb called clonotypes with MiXCR, one entry per CDR3 protein. Counted here are about 9,400 distinct CDR3 sequences, approximately 31% occurring once; the ten biggest clones make up 20% to 25%. Sequencing was done on a sample of CD4+ T cells from blood, cultured in vitro. These receptors were taken from a human donor in good health.

This clonotype was seen only a few times. V gene TRBV7-2 combines with J gene TRBJ1-2; tentatively, D is TRBD1 (5 bases). V lost 5 bases, J lost 2 bases, and 9 bases lay in between. The CDR3 consists of 13 residues. CDR1 and CDR2 from the germline V gene are SGHTA and FQGNSA. CDR3 in DNA: TGTGCCAGCAGCGCAGGGATAAACTATGGCTACACCTTC. Translation gives CASSAGINYGYTF.

In its sample, this clonotype was seen a few times. CDR3 DNA sequence: TGTGCCAGCAGGCAACCGGGACAGGGGGCAGGTGGCTACACCTTC. Translated: CASRQPGQGAGGYTF. V and J are TRBV14 and TRBJ1-2; 12 bases map to TRBD1. CDR3 size: 15 residues. Per germline, CDR1 SGHDN and CDR2 FVKESK. The J segment lost 7 bases and the V segment lost 6 bases, leaving 9 bases of the junction unmatched.

The rearrangement uses TRBV29-1 and TRBJ2-1; possibly TRBD2 for D (5 bases). The CDR3 sequence is 15 residues long. The V end lost 5 bases, the J end lost 0 bases, and 14 bases lay between the germline ends. The V gene's germline CDR1 is SQVTM and CDR2 ANQGSEA. The CDR3 protein is CSVHSAVSSYNEQFF. CDR3 nucleotides: TGCAGCGTTCATTCAGCGGTTAGCTCCTACAATGAGCAGTTCTTC.

The gene calls are TRBV18 and TRBJ2-7, with D perhaps given as TRBD1 or TRBD2 (5 bases each). Trimming left V 3 bases short and J 5 bases short, with 14 bases between. Per germline, CDR1 KGHSH and CDR2 LQKENI. The CDR3 is made up of 14 amino acids. This CDR3 reads CASSPPGTLNEQYF. As DNA, the CDR3 is TGTGCCAGCTCACCGCCAGGGACCCTCAACGAGCAGTACTTC. Full variable domain (missing parts from reference TRBV18 and TRBJ2-7): NAGVMQNPRHLVRRRGQEARLRCSPMKGHSHVYWYRQLPEEGLKFMVYLQKENIIDESGMPKERFSAEFPKEGPSILRIQQVVRGDSAAYFCASSPPGTLNEQYFGPGTRLTVT.

V is TRBV20-1 and J is TRBJ1-5, with 8 bases fitting TRBD1. Germline V gives CDR1 DFQATT, CDR2 SNEGSKA (reference sequence). The CDR3 totals 14 residues. V lost 6 bases, J lost 9 bases, and 13 bases stayed unmatched. The CDR3 region is CSATKNTGGRPQHF. CDR3 sequence (DNA): TGCAGTGCGACAAAAAACACAGGGGGAAGGCCCCAGCATTTT.

V usage is TRBV6-1 and J usage is TRBJ1-5; 8 bases map to TRBD1. Germline assignment: CDR1 MNHNS and CDR2 SASEGT. This CDR3 has 15 amino acids. V lost 5 bases to trimming and J lost 3 bases; unmatched junction nucleotides: 6. CDR3 residues: CASSLDRGYNQPQHF. The CDR3 DNA is TGTGCCAGCAGTCTAGACAGGGGCTACAATCAGCCCCAGCATTTT.

J is TRBJ2-3 and V is TRBV23-1, with 7 positions matching TRBD1. TRBV23-1 is marked as an open reading frame, function uncertain. V lost 10 bases, J lost 4 bases, and 5 bases stayed unmatched. The CDR3 length is 12 residues. The CDR3 DNA follows: TGCGCCACCCAAGGACAGGCAGATACGCAGTATTTT. Translated: CATQGQADTQYF.

This chain uses TRBV10-1 with TRBJ2-1; a possible D gene is TRBD2 (6 bases). V was pared by 4 bases and J by 15 bases, with 13 bases between. Germline V gives CDR1 WNHNN, CDR2 SYGVQD (reference sequence). The CDR3 has 11 residues. CDR3 protein: CASSVLRGGFF. Here the CDR3 DNA reads TGCGCCAGCAGTGTACTGCGGGGTGGGTTCTTC.

The chain links TRBV5-6 to TRBJ2-7; D gene uncertain. This CDR3 region has 12 residues. With 5 bases removed from V and 6 bases from J, the gap between germline ends came to 12 bases. CDR1 is SGHDT, CDR2 YYEEEE, per germline. The CDR3 DNA is TGTGCCAGCAGTACGATACCCGCCGAGCAGTACTTC. It is translated as CASSTIPAEQYF.

The V gene is TRBV7-9, the J gene TRBJ2-2, with 13 bases lining up with TRBD2. This CDR3 is 16 amino acids long. From germline, CDR1 is SEHNR and CDR2 FQNEAQ (reference sequence). J was trimmed by 7 bases and V by 1 base; bases with no gene match: 3. The CDR3 sequence: CASSLGLAGGNGELFF. The DNA of the CDR3 is TGTGCCAGCAGCTTAGGACTAGCGGGAGGTAACGGGGAGCTGTTTTTT.

This clonotype has only a few counts. The V call is TRBV20-1, the J call TRBJ2-5; 8 bases agree with TRBD2. Germline lookup yields CDR1 DFQATT and CDR2 SNEGSKA (reference sequence). CDR3 length: 13 residues. Unmatched junction bases numbered 4, after V lost 4 bases and J lost 3 bases. CDR3 bases: TGCAGTGCTACCGGACTAGCCGAAGAGACCCAGTACTTC. This codes for CSATGLAEETQYF.